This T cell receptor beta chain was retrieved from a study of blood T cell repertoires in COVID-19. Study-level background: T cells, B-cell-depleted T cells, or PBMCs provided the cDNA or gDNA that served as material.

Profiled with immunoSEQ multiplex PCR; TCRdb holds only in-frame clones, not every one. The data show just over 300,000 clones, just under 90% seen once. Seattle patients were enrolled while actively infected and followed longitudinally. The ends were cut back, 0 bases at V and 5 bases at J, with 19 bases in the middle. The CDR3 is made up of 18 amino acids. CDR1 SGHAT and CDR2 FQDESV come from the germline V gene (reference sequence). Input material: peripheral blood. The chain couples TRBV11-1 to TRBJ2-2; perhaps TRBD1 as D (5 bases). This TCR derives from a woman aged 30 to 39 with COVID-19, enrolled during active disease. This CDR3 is CASSLARSAGLSTGELFF. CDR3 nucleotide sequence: TGTGCCAGCAGCTTAGCGAGGAGTGCAGGGTTGTCGACCGGGGAGCTGTTTTTT.